A selection of T cell receptor beta chains follows, all from one sample in a study of T cell repertoires in cytomegalovirus infection. One entry per CDR3 protein, called by TCRdb with MiXCR from the reads. The repertoire includes about 530,000 distinct CDR3 sequences, roughly 29% of them detected once, and 13% sits in the top ten. The material sequenced was PBMCs. Every receptor here comes from a human donor in good health (CMV status not recorded). Some clones in this sample may be carry-over from other donors' samples. Both conserved end residues are part of each CDR3. The order of the fields is V gene, CDR3 protein.

TRBV30	CAWIGVTEAFF
TRBV5-6	CASSLVVEPYNEQFF
TRBV23-1	CASSHRDRPAEQTQYF
TRBV25-1	CASSEVGGGRGTQPQHF
TRBV6-1	CASRGAGSSYEQYF
TRBV27	CASSLVSGRETQYF
TRBV28	CASSSEIRVNTEAFF
TRBV7-2	CASSETNQPQHF
TRBV4-1	CASSLGQGWETQYF
TRBV24-1	CATSDFERERFQETQYF
TRBV6-6	CASSYMGELFF
TRBV20-1	CSARRDSNSNQPQHF
TRBV7-3	CASSSDRVHTGELFF
TRBV7-2	CASSLRGASEKLFF
TRBV4-1	CASSQVGAGVSYNEQFF
TRBV11-2	CASSLEAGAPQYF
TRBV6-2/TRBV6-3	CASSYGQGNQPQHF
TRBV7-8	CASSPGEGSTDTQYF
TRBV7-3	CASSLSQNQPQHF
TRBV20-1	CSARDRPSDRGWETQYF
TRBV11-3	CASSLGLLAGGPQETQYF
TRBV7-3	CASGKSGGPGETQYF
TRBV7-6	CASSPQLAGTVSSYNEQFF
TRBV19	CASSRPLGSETQYF
TRBV2	CAWTGTSGRDNEQFF
TRBV11-2	CASSLDNGASGSETQYF
TRBV4-3	CASSEGQAISGANVLTF
TRBV19	CASSIDRLGLNFGSPLHF
TRBV24-1	CATSDFLGQPQHF
TRBV29-1	CSVGTSGNNEQFF
TRBV7-6	CASSYSGAGRDEQFF
TRBV10-3	CAIKRVAEAGDTQYF
TRBV7-7	CASSPRRGGTGELFF
TRBV6-2/TRBV6-3	CASSYIERSLDEQYF
TRBV7-2	CASSPTGGTEGYTF
TRBV20-1	CSARDQGGYTIYF
TRBV30	CAWGVKTQYF
TRBV4-1	CASSQAPGQEGFINTDTQYF
TRBV7-9	CASGGASDQPQHF
TRBV7-2	CASSRGLAGLRDTGELFF
TRBV28	CASSLSSGSNPWETQYF
TRBV7-6	CASSRDRVNTGELFF
TRBV7-6	CASSHDSIEAFF
TRBV18	CASSPRTATNEKLFF
TRBV7-2	CASSLGTGEIAFF
TRBV14	CASSQVVRDRVHEQYF
TRBV30	CAWSGGGDQPQHF